This T cell receptor beta chain was captured in a study of CD8 T cells in ankylosing spondylitis. Findings and limits, study-wide: Reports say disease-linked clones showed up significantly more in matched ankylosing spondylitis synovial fluid. Disease-linked clones proved CD8+ and comparatively uncommon in peripheral blood.

As the method for making TCR beta libraries, quantitative 5'-RACE with molecular barcodes was used. TCRdb ran MiXCR on the 5' RACE reads and lists one entry per CDR3 protein. The sample has roughly 64,000 distinct CDR3 sequences, 6.2% seen once; the top ten hold just under 5%. This clonotype was seen more than once but under ten times. What it recognizes is unknown. The clonotype originates from a male donor with ankylosing spondylitis. Sequencing was done on a sample of synovial fluid, either unsorted or a sorted T cell fraction (not recorded which).

DNA for the CDR3: TGTGCCAGCAGGCCTCATAGCAATCAGCCCCAGCATTTT. Amino acid sequence: CASRPHSNQPQHF. This chain joins TRBV28 and TRBJ1-5, with no clear D. V dropped 6 bases and J dropped 0 bases, with 6 bases sitting between them. Looked up from germline, CDR1 is MDHEN and CDR2 is SYDVKM. The length of the CDR3 is 13 residues.